These 20 T cell receptor beta chains were sequenced from one sample in a study of cytomegalovirus exposure and HLA in healthy donors (dated by TCRdb to about 2017). The library came from the immunoSEQ multiplex PCR assay. The multiplex PCR relied on a mix of 60 forward primers for TCR Vbeta segments and 13 reverse primers for TCR Jbeta segments. The table comes from immuneACCESS by way of TCRdb, which keeps in-frame sequences with V and J called. Part of the clones is missing from these tables; in studies checked, under half for an unresolved V gene and the rest for unknown reasons. This sample has approximately 170,000 clones in its table, and roughly 72% of those were observed once. The ten biggest clones cover over 0.95% of the sample. The sequencing input was PBMCs. These receptors were taken from a woman between 40 and 50 years old in good health and CMV-seronegative.

The J gene is TRBJ2-7, the V gene TRBV30; D unclear. The CDR3 sequence is 11 residues long. CDR1 and CDR2 (germline): GTSNPN, SVGIG (reference sequence). V shed 2 bases and J shed 1 base, with 3 bases lying between them. CDR3 in amino acids: CAWSTSYEQYF. The CDR3, as DNA: TGTGCCTGGAGTACTTCCTACGAGCAGTACTTC.

The chain has TRBV11-1 and TRBJ2-1, with a possible D match to TRBD2 (6 bases). The V end lost 7 bases, the J end lost 0 bases, and 13 bases lay between the germline ends. Germline V gene lookup returns CDR1 SGHAT and CDR2 FQDESV (reference sequence). This CDR3 contains 15 residues. This chain's CDR3 is CASTQGRSSYNEQFF. CDR3 in DNA: TGTGCCAGCACCCAAGGGAGGAGCTCCTACAATGAGCAGTTCTTC.

This clone was detected a few times. The chain joins TRBV19 to TRBJ2-4, with D maybe TRBD2 (6 bases). Germline CDR1 LNHDA, CDR2 SQIVND (reference sequence). This CDR3 spans 14 amino acids. Trimming removed 3 bases at V and 2 bases at J, with 8 bases between. The CDR3 sequence: CASSMGGSKNIQYF. As DNA, the CDR3 is TGTGCCAGTAGTATGGGGGGATCCAAAAACATTCAGTACTTC.

This clone appeared a few times. The gene calls are TRBV18 and TRBJ1-1; a weak D match, TRBD1 (5 bases). Deletions cut 5 bases from V and 4 bases from J, with 17 bases between. The CDR3 covers 15 residues. In germline, CDR1 is KGHSH, CDR2 LQKENI. CDR3 sequence reads: CASSTKGVIGTEAFF. DNA for the CDR3: TGTGCCAGCTCAACCAAAGGGGTAATAGGCACTGAAGCTTTCTTT.

The rearrangement uses TRBV14 and TRBJ2-5, with TRBD2 as a possible D gene (6 bases). Germline CDR1 and CDR2: SGHDN and FVKESK. The CDR3 runs to 13 residues. V dropped 3 bases and J dropped 4 bases, with 9 bases sitting between them. CDR3 sequence (DNA): TGTGCCAGCAGCCACCCAGCGGGAGAGACCCAGTACTTC. Its translation is CASSHPAGETQYF.

The chain links TRBV9 to TRBJ2-7, with 9 nucleotides matching TRBD1. V gave up 0 bases and J gave up 0 bases; unmatched junction bases: 4. This CDR3 spans 16 amino acids. CDR1 and CDR2 from the germline V gene are SGDLS and YYNGEE. DNA of the CDR3: TGTGCCAGCAGCGTAGGGGGACAGGGTTCCTCCTACGAGCAGTACTTC. It encodes CASSVGGQGSSYEQYF.

In regard to this clone: The sample has other DNA sequences that encode this CDR3 too. CDR3 coding DNA: TGTGCCAGTAGTCCCCAGGAGCGGACCGGGGAGCTGTTTTTT. Its translation: CASSPQERTGELFF. J is TRBJ2-2 and V is TRBV2; weak D call: TRBD2 (5 bases). Looked up from germline, CDR1 is SNHLY and CDR2 is FYNNEI. The CDR3 loop spans 14 amino acids. V lost 9 bases to trimming and J lost 5 bases, with 16 bases between them.

The chain employs TRBV11-2 and TRBJ1-1, with D possibly TRBD1 on 5 matching bases. V was pared by 2 bases and J by 6 bases, with 7 bases between. The CDR3 contains 12 residues. The germline V gene has CDR1 SGHAT and CDR2 FQNNGV. The CDR3 DNA sequence: TGTGCCAGCAGCTTACGGGGGGCTGAAGCTTTCTTT. This translates into CASSLRGAEAFF.

The V call is TRBV11-2, the J call TRBJ1-4; D possibly corresponds to TRBD1 (6 bases). CDR3 length equals 15 residues. CDR1 SGHAT and CDR2 FQNNGV come from the germline V gene. V was cut by 4 bases and J by 2 bases, with 11 bases left in between. CDR3 sequence reads: CASSSRTDTNEKLFF. In DNA, the CDR3 is TGTGCCAGCAGCTCCAGGACAGACACTAATGAAAAACTGTTTTTT.

The chain links TRBV18 to TRBJ2-1, with 9 bases matching TRBD1. The CDR3 runs to 14 residues. V lost 3 bases and J lost 16; bases outside the gene matches: 13. CDR1 and CDR2 (germline): KGHSH, LQKENI. The CDR3 sequence is CASSPGTGLRLDFF. For the CDR3, the DNA is TGTGCCAGCTCACCCGGGACAGGGCTTAGGTTGGATTTCTTC.

The CDR3 region is CASSSWGLYEQYF. CDR3 DNA: TGTGCCAGCAGTAGTTGGGGCCTCTACGAGCAGTACTTC. The rearrangement links TRBV27 to TRBJ2-7; TRBD1 is a possible D gene (5 bases). The germline CDR1 and CDR2 sequences are MNHEY and SMNVEV (reference sequence). CDR3 length equals 13 residues. V was pared by 5 bases and J by 3 bases, with 11 bases between.

This clone was seen a few times. The CDR3 sequence is CASSTGVSTDTQYF. In DNA, the CDR3 is TGTGCCAGCAGTACAGGGGTTAGCACAGATACGCAGTATTTT. The rearrangement uses TRBV2 and TRBJ2-3, with 7 positions matching TRBD1. Per the germline V gene, CDR1 is SNHLY and CDR2 is FYNNEI. J was trimmed by 0 bases and V by 5 bases; bases with no gene match: 2. CDR3 length equals 14 residues.

The chain joins TRBV18 to TRBJ1-1; possible D gene TRBD1, 6 bases. V lost 1 base to trimming and J lost 4 bases, with 10 bases between them. From germline, CDR1 is KGHSH and CDR2 LQKENI. The CDR3 sequence is 14 residues long. In DNA, the CDR3 is TGTGCCAGCTCACCACACAGGGATGTCACTGAAGCTTTCTTT. Its protein is CASSPHRDVTEAFF.

The table lists this clone with a few counts. The chain is built from TRBV5-6 and TRBJ1-6; 9 nucleotides line up with TRBD1. The trim removed 3 bases at V and 9 bases at J, leaving 13 bases unmatched. Germline CDR1 is SGHDT and CDR2 is YYEEEE. The CDR3 totals 17 residues. For the CDR3, the DNA is TGTGCCAGCAGCTCCGGGACAGGGATCGGGGAAAGTTCACCCCTCCACTTT. Its protein is CASSSGTGIGESSPLHF.

V and J are TRBV20-1 and TRBJ2-1, with no clear D. The CDR3 is 11 residues long. The V end was cut by 0 bases, the J end by 8 bases, with 5 bases between. Germline CDR1 and CDR2: DFQATT and SNEGSKA (reference sequence). CDR3 loop: CSARDLDEQFF. The CDR3 nucleotides read TGCAGTGCTAGAGATCTTGATGAGCAGTTCTTC.

This chain connects TRBV18 to TRBJ2-7, with a possible D match to TRBD2 (5 bases). Germline loops: CDR1 KGHSH, CDR2 LQKENI. The CDR3 is 14 amino acids. Trimming left V 4 bases short and J 6 bases short, with 16 bases between. The CDR3 is CASSRARVGIEQYF. As DNA, the CDR3 is TGTGCCAGCTCACGGGCGAGGGTCGGTATCGAGCAGTACTTC.

The rearrangement joins TRBV5-4 to TRBJ2-5; 7 bases map to TRBD1. Per the germline V gene, CDR1 is SGHNT and CDR2 is YYREEE (reference sequence). CDR3 length: 15 residues. V lost 0 bases to trimming and J lost 2 bases; unmatched junction nucleotides: 4. The CDR3 loop is CASSLEQGIQETQYF. CDR3 DNA sequence: TGTGCCAGCAGCTTGGAACAGGGGATACAAGAGACCCAGTACTTC.

This sequence joins TRBV15 and TRBJ1-2, with D unresolved. V was pared by 6 bases and J by 8 bases, with 19 bases between. This CDR3 is 14 amino acids long. Germline V lookup: CDR1 LNHNV, CDR2 YYDKDF (reference sequence). The CDR3 DNA reads TGTGCCACCAGGCCGACTGGCGCCGCGGCGGGCTACACCTTC. As protein: CATRPTGAAAGYTF.

The rearrangement joins TRBV7-9 to TRBJ2-3, with unresolved D. Germline CDR1 reads SEHNR; CDR2 reads FQNEAQ (reference sequence). Trimming stripped 0 bases from V and 0 bases from J, with 7 bases between. The CDR3 is made up of 15 amino acids. CDR3 sequence reads: CASSLAVASTDTQYF. The CDR3 DNA follows: TGTGCCAGCAGCTTAGCAGTAGCTAGCACAGATACGCAGTATTTT.

The chain has TRBV7-3 and TRBJ2-7, with TRBD2 matching 8 bases. V dropped 1 base and J dropped 5; count of bases not matched to a gene: 7. This CDR3 region has 15 residues. Germline-derived CDR1 and CDR2 are SGHTA and FQGTGA. DNA for the CDR3: TGTGCCAGCAGCTTAAACGGGAGGGCCGCCGACGAGCAGTACTTC. This gives the protein CASSLNGRAADEQYF.